This TCR beta chain was captured in a study of radiation and T cells in renal cell carcinoma. General study findings and limits: No pretreatment tumor biopsies were available for baseline clonotypes.

Trimming stripped 2 bases from V and 8 bases from J, with 8 bases between. CDR3 length equals 13 residues. The germline gives CDR1 SGHKS, CDR2 YYEKEE (reference sequence). Produced via immunoSEQ multiplex PCR; TCRdb's table is partial and in-frame only. This sample has 150,000 or so clones; about 88% occur once, and the top ten carry about 11%. Indicated time point: blood 4 weeks post-SBRT, at nephrectomy. The treatment denotes: 15 Gy SBRT to primary tumor, nephrectomy 4 weeks later. With respect to this clone: Its antigen is unidentified.

This TCR was sampled from a woman in her 50s with renal cell carcinoma. The chain employs TRBV5-5 and TRBJ1-6; D is perhaps TRBD1 (6 bases). The sample here was blood, taken from a patient whose treatment included radiotherapy and nephrectomy. The chain's CDR3 is CASSLGGDSPLHF. CDR3 sequence (DNA): TGTGCCAGCAGCTTAGGGGGAGATTCACCCCTCCACTTT.